The next 14 T cell receptor beta chains were all read from a single sample in a study of beta chain features in type 1 diabetes. Study results and limitations: Shortening that was moderate but significant affected the TCRB CDR3s of Type 1 diabetes patients in all four CD4+ subsets.

Their specific antigens are unknown. Isolated RNA was reverse transcribed in full, so expressed TCRB transcripts were sequenced. Generated by immunoSEQ multiplex PCR, the TCRdb table keeps only in-frame clones and is missing some. The data contain approximately 260,000 clones, just over 20% of them singletons. The source material was naive CD4+ T cells from blood. Receptors were obtained from a woman in her thirties or forties with type 1 diabetes.

This sequence joins TRBV30 and TRBJ2-7; weak D call: TRBD1 (6 bases). Trimming shortened V by 4 bases and J by 12 bases, and 16 bases separated the two germline ends. The V gene's germline CDR1 is GTSNPN and CDR2 SVGIG (reference sequence). CDR3 length: 11 amino acids. The CDR3 is CAWTTGPVWYF. The CDR3 region has the DNA TGTGCCTGGACCACAGGGCCCGTCTGGTACTTC.

In its sample, this clone was seen a few times. CDR3 sequence (DNA): TGCAGCCTCACCCGACAGACGATGAACACTGAAGCTTTCTTT. Translated, it gives CSLTRQTMNTEAFF. The chain carries TRBV29-1 and TRBJ1-1; the D gene is possibly TRBD1 (5 bases). V lost 8 bases and J lost 0, with 16 bases in between. This CDR3 has 14 residues. Germline V CDR1 and CDR2: SQVTM, ANQGSEA.

The rearrangement joins TRBV7-3 to TRBJ2-3; maybe TRBD2 (5 bases). The CDR3 extends over 13 amino acids. In germline, CDR1 is SGHTA, CDR2 FQGTGA. Trimming removed 5 bases at V and 5 bases at J, with 11 bases between. The CDR3 loop is CASSAGFQDTQYF. CDR3 bases: TGTGCCAGCAGCGCGGGCTTTCAAGATACGCAGTATTTT.

CDR3 in amino acids: CASSQAYSTWSGYEQYF. As DNA, the CDR3 is TGCGCCAGCAGCCAAGCTTATAGTACATGGAGCGGCTACGAGCAGTACTTC. The V gene is TRBV4-3, the J gene TRBJ2-7; D may be TRBD2 (5 bases). The CDR3 spans 17 residues. Germline CDR1 is LGHNA and CDR2 is YSLEER. Trimming removed 1 base from V and 3 bases from J, with 19 bases in between.

This clone was counted a few times. The chain recombines TRBV9 with TRBJ2-1; tentative D call: TRBD1 (6 bases). The CDR3 covers 14 residues. Trimming took off 2 bases at V and 7 bases at J, with 13 bases between the two ends. Germline assignment: CDR1 SGDLS and CDR2 YYNGEE. The CDR3 is CASSVQGLVNEQFF. Written as DNA, the CDR3 is TGTGCCAGCAGCGTTCAGGGGCTGGTGAATGAGCAGTTCTTC.

This chain links TRBV13 with TRBJ2-7; tentative D call: TRBD2 (5 bases). Germline V gene data show CDR1 as PRHDT and CDR2 as FYEKMQ (reference sequence). Trimming stripped 6 bases from V and 1 base from J, with 10 bases between. This CDR3 spans 13 amino acids. The chain's CDR3 is CASRSSGSYEQYF. The CDR3, as DNA: TGTGCCAGCAGGTCCTCGGGGTCCTACGAGCAGTACTTC.

The V call is TRBV29-1, the J call TRBJ1-1; 10 bases are shared with TRBD1. This CDR3 contains 12 residues. Trimming took 8 bases from V and 6 from J; bases not matched to a gene: 6. CDR1 and CDR2 from the germline V gene are SQVTM and ANQGSEA. The CDR3 DNA is TGCAGCTCCGACAGGGGGCAAGCTGAAGCTTTCTTT. This codes for CSSDRGQAEAFF.

This clone was picked up a small number of times. CDR3: CAAHPSGAIVYGYTF. The CDR3 DNA is TGTGCCGCTCACCCCAGCGGGGCCATCGTCTATGGCTACACCTTC. The chain has TRBV19 and TRBJ1-2; D is perhaps TRBD1 (5 bases). The CDR3 is 15 residues long. The V gene lost 11 bases and the J gene lost 4 bases, with 23 bases spanning the gap. Germline V gene data show CDR1 as LNHDA and CDR2 as SQIVND (reference sequence).

A remark on this clone: An end of the junction does not agree with germline; a read error may underlie this. J is TRBJ2-3 and V is TRBV30; 7 nucleotides agree with TRBD2. The CDR3 consists of 10 residues. Germline lookup yields CDR1 GTSNPN and CDR2 SVGIG (reference sequence). Here the CDR3 DNA reads TGTGCCGGAACGGGGCGGGAGTCTGTTTTT. Amino acid sequence: CAGTGRESVF.

The chain is built from TRBV9 and TRBJ1-1; 10 positions match TRBD1. Germline CDR1 SGDLS, CDR2 YYNGEE. Germline trimming cut 3 bases from V and 6 bases from J; bases unmatched to any gene: 8. This CDR3 has 15 amino acids. The CDR3 sequence: CASSAGGTGVAEAFF. CDR3 DNA sequence: TGTGCCAGCAGCGCGGGAGGGACAGGGGTTGCTGAAGCTTTCTTT.

As to this clone: Within the sample, other DNA sequences also encode this same CDR3. This chain links TRBV29-1 with TRBJ1-1; the match to TRBD1 covers 7 bases. CDR1 SQVTM and CDR2 ANQGSEA come from the germline V gene. This CDR3 has 11 amino acids. CDR3 coding DNA: TGCAGTGCGACAGGGACCACTGAAGCTTTCTTT. It codes for CSATGTTEAFF.

The CDR3 bases are TGTGCCAGTATGGGCGGGAGGGCCAACTACAATGAGCAGTTCTTC. It translates to CASMGGRANYNEQFF. The V gene is TRBV19, the J gene TRBJ2-1; TRBD2 agrees at 9 bases. The CDR3 has 15 residues. The germline V gene has CDR1 LNHDA and CDR2 SQIVND (reference sequence). Trimming at V came to 7 bases and at J to 3 bases, leaving 7 bases not matched to a gene.

This clone was counted a few times. The rearrangement joins TRBV30 to TRBJ2-1; TRBD1 matches at 7 bases. The CDR3 loop spans 11 amino acids. With 3 bases clipped from V and 12 bases from J, the junction kept 5 bases outside the gene matches. Germline V gene lookup returns CDR1 GTSNPN and CDR2 SVGIG (reference sequence). CDR3 in DNA: TGTGCCTGGAGGTCCCCAGGGGGGCAGTTCTTC. Translated: CAWRSPGGQFF.

The chain carries TRBV28 and TRBJ1-6, with D possibly being TRBD1 (6 bases). Germline V lookup: CDR1 MDHEN, CDR2 SYDVKM. V was clipped by 7 bases and J by 9 bases, with 10 bases between them. This CDR3 is 12 amino acids long. The CDR3 nucleotides read TGTGCCAGCATTGGACAGTCTTCACCCCTCCACTTT. Protein: CASIGQSSPLHF. The whole variable domain, filled in from reference TRBV28 and TRBJ1-6, reads DVKVTQSSRYLVKRTGEKVFLECVQDMDHENMFWYRQDPGLGLRLIYFSYDVKMKEKGDIPEGYSVSREKKERFSLILESASTNQTSMYLCASIGQSSPLHFGNGTRLTVT.